The clone carrying this T cell receptor (beta chain) was found a few times. V was pared by 6 bases and J by 9 bases, with 4 bases of the junction left unmatched. This CDR3 comprises 14 residues. The sample originates from a study of T-cell memory formation after mild COVID-19. TCR alpha and TCR beta cDNA libraries carrying sample barcodes and UMIs were produced by 5'RACE using constant-segment primers. TCRdb reanalysed the 5' RACE reads using MiXCR and keeps one entry per CDR3 protein. The sample holds roughly 150,000 distinct CDR3 sequences; 13% to 15% are singletons and the top ten take roughly 14%.

The chain recombines TRBV12-3 or TRBV12-4 with TRBJ2-1; 14 bases agree with TRBD2. Sequenced sample: PBMCs or a T cell subset sorted from them (not recorded which). The TCR comes from an adult woman who had mild COVID-19 (a few samples of this study predate the infection). Cell type and time point are not known. The CDR3 protein is CASSLTSGRGEQFF. The CDR3 region has the DNA TGTGCCAGCAGCCTGACTAGCGGGAGGGGTGAGCAGTTCTTC.